Included here is one TCR beta chain sequence, with context. This entry is derived from a study of blood T cell repertoires in COVID-19. Study-wide background: PBMCs, B-cell-depleted T cells, or T cells provided the cDNA or gDNA that made up the material.

This CDR3 comprises 14 residues. V was shortened by 6 bases and J by 8 bases, with 16 bases between the two germline ends. Germline assignment: CDR1 LGHDT and CDR2 YNNKEL (reference sequence). Sequencing used immunoSEQ multiplex PCR; TCRdb keeps in-frame clones, though not all of them. Here the sample spans roughly 100,000 clones, about nine tenths being singletons. The V call is TRBV3-1 (or the pseudogene TRBV3-2), the J call TRBJ1-4, with D perhaps matching TRBD1 (6 bases). The specimen sequenced was peripheral blood. The receptor was derived from a man aged 45 to 65 with acute or convalescent COVID-19. The CDR3 DNA reads as TGTGCCAGCAGTCGGACTCCGAGGGGGGAAAAACTGTTTTTT. As protein: CASSRTPRGEKLFF.